The entry below describes one T cell receptor beta chain. Its specificity is not known. The data originate from a study of CD8 T cells in Susac syndrome. Losses at the gene ends were 6 bases for V and 10 bases for J; bases not matched to a gene: 8. The germline gives CDR1 ENHRY, CDR2 SYGVKD. CDR3 length: 12 residues. General study findings and limits: TCR sequencing and HLA analysis covered a relatively small number of individuals.

The authors reverse transcribed about 0.5 to 1 ug RNA with random hexamers. TCRdb fed the immunoSEQ multiplex PCR reads into MiXCR, producing one record per CDR3 protein. The sample consists of 110,000 or so distinct CDR3 sequences, 94% of them appearing once. The sample consisted of CD4+ T cells from PBMCs. The genes are TRBV10-3 and TRBJ2-5, with TRBD1 matching 7 bases. This clonotype was obtained from a human donor in good health. The CDR3: CAIRDDRDGQYF. CDR3 sequence (DNA): TGTGCCATCAGAGATGACAGGGACGGCCAGTACTTC.